Here is one T cell receptor beta chain with its context. The CDR3 is made up of 16 amino acids. Germline lookup yields CDR1 KGHSH and CDR2 LQKENI. V shed 0 bases and J 1 base; nucleotides not matched to a gene: 1. Whether given at about 4 or about 12 weeks, second doses were pooled. This specimen comes from a study of T cell responses to AZD1222 COVID-19 vaccine. Profiling relied on immunoSEQ multiplex PCR, and the TCRdb table lists in-frame clones only, not all of them. This table holds roughly 140,000 clones, more than 85% found once. The clonotype originates from an adult who received the AZD1222 COVID-19 vaccine. The genes are TRBV18 and TRBJ2-2, with 8 bases matching TRBD1. This sample comprised peripheral blood, obtained 28 days after the second AZD1222 dose. The CDR3 sequence is CASSPPGQVNTGELFF. The DNA for the CDR3 is TGTGCCAGCTCACCACCGGGACAGGTGAACACCGGGGAGCTGTTTTTT.